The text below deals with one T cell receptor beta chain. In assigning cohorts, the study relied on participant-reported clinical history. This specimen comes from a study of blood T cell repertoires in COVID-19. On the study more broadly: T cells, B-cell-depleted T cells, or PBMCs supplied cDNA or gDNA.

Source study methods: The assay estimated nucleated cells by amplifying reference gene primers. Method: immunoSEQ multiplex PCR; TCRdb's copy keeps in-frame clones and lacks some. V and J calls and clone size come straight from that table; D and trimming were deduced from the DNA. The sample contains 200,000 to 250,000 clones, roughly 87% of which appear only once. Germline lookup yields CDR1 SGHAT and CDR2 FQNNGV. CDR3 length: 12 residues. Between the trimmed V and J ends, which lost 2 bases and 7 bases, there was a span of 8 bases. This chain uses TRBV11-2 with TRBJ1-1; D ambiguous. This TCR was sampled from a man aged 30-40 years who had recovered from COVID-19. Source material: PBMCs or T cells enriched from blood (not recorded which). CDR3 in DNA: TGTGCCAGCAGCTTAAGTTCAGTTGAAGCTTTCTTT. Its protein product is CASSLSSVEAFF.